The sequence of this T cell receptor (beta chain) was determined in a study of cytomegalovirus exposure and HLA in healthy donors. Study-wide results and limits: The productive fraction for most TCR beta V segments was about 90% or about 30% in an earlier analysis. An analysis that came later showed most CMV-associated TCR beta chains appearing HLA-restricted.

This clone was seen only a few times. Its antigen is currently unknown. From germline, CDR1 is SGHTA and CDR2 FQGTGA. The CDR3 has 13 amino acids. V shed 5 bases and J shed 10 bases, with 15 bases lying between them. Both 60 Vbeta primers and 13 Jbeta primers went into the PCR. The authors' processing: A follow-up analysis tallied tens of millions of unique TCR beta chains, 8.5 million to 14 million shared. Libraries were prepared by immunoSEQ multiplex PCR; TCRdb keeps only in-frame clonotypes and omits some of them. V and J calls and clone size come straight from that table; D and trimming were deduced from the DNA. The table has under 200,000 clones, 71% seen once.

Sequenced input: PBMCs. The chain carries TRBV7-3 and TRBJ2-1; D unresolved. The TCR was taken from a woman aged 30 to 39 in good health and CMV-seronegative. Written as DNA, the CDR3 is TGTGCCAGCAGCACCCCGGCCGGCGGCGAGCAGTTCTTC. This gives the protein CASSTPAGGEQFF.